Listed below are T cell receptor beta chains from one sample, sequenced in a study of beta chain features in type 1 diabetes. Clones were read by immunoSEQ multiplex PCR, and TCRdb kept only the in-frame ones, dropping some. There are about 160,000 clones in the sample; over 9% occur only once, and roughly 0.5% lies in the top ten. The specimen was central memory CD4+ T cells from blood. Source of these receptors: a man aged 25 to 40 with type 1 diabetes. Each CDR3 is given with its conserved first and last residue. The listing skips clone size in some rows; elsewhere it reads once, few, many or a size class.

.	TRBV5-1	TRBJ1-2	CASSLPRGGRSYGYTF
.	TRBV9	.	CASSVDPSGEGEQYF
many	TRBV18	TRBJ2-2	CASSSGLAGGPTGELFF
few	TRBV6-4	TRBJ1-1	CASSPTGLNTEAFF
few	TRBV7-2	.	CASSSRGGVYEQYF
.	TRBV29-1	TRBJ2-1	CSARPGTGVRLYNEQFF
.	TRBV2	TRBJ2-5	CASSRDRQETQYF
few	TRBV27	TRBJ2-3	CASRGQNTDTQYF
.	TRBV28	TRBJ1-5	CAVGGYSNQPQHF
.	TRBV5-1	TRBJ2-3	CASSWGQEVDTQYF
.	TRBV14	TRBJ2-1	CASSQPYMTSGSRPTNEQFF
.	TRBV7-2	TRBJ1-3	CASSVTAAPGNTIYF
.	TRBV9	TRBJ2-5	CASSPRLAYQETQYF
few	TRBV9	TRBJ2-3	CASSVATSGGGPDTQYF
few	TRBV7-9	TRBJ2-7	CASSSGTSGPYEQYF
few	TRBV9	TRBJ1-5	CASSVERGVHETGVQPQHF
few	TRBV7-9	TRBJ2-5	CASSRGSGGETQYF
.	TRBV18	TRBJ1-5	CASSPGAGVHQPQHF
.	TRBV5-1	TRBJ2-2	CASSLVTANTGELFF
few	TRBV5-1	TRBJ2-3	CASTKVEGGKQYF